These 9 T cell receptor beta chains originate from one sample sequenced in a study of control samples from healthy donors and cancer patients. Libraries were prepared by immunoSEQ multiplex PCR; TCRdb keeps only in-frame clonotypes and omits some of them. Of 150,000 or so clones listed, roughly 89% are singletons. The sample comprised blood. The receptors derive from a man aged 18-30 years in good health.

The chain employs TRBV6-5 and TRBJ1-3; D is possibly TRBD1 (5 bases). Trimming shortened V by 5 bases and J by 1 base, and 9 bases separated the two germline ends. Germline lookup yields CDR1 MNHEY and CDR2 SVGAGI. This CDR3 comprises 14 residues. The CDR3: CASSLTESGNTIYF. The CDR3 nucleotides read TGTGCCAGCAGTCTGACAGAGTCTGGAAACACCATATATTTT.

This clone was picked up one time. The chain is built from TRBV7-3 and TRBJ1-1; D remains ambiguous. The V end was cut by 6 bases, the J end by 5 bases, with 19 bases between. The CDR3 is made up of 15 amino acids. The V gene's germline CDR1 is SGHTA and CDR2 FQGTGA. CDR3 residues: CASSSAGLSETEAFF. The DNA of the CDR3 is TGTGCCAGCAGTTCTGCTGGACTCTCGGAGACTGAAGCTTTCTTT.

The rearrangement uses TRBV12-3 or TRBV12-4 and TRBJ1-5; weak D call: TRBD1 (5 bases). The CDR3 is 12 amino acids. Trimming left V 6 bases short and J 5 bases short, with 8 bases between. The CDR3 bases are TGTGCCAGCAGGAAAGGGGATCAGCCCCAGCATTTT. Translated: CASRKGDQPQHF.

DNA of the CDR3: TGTGCCAGCAGCTTTGGGACATTTAGCAATCAGCCCCAGCATTTT. Translated: CASSFGTFSNQPQHF. This chain joins TRBV7-2 and TRBJ1-5; perhaps TRBD1 as D (6 bases). V shed 3 bases and J shed 0 bases, with 9 bases lying between them. Per germline, CDR1 SGHTA and CDR2 FQGNSA. The CDR3 covers 15 residues.

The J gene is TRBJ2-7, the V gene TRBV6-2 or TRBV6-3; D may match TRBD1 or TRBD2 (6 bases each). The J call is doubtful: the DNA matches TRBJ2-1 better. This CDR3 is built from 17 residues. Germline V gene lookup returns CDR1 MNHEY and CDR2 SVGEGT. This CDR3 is CASSYSIWGAVKDEQFF. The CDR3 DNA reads TGTGCCAGCAGTTACTCGATTTGGGGGGCCGTAAAGGATGAGCAGTTCTTC.

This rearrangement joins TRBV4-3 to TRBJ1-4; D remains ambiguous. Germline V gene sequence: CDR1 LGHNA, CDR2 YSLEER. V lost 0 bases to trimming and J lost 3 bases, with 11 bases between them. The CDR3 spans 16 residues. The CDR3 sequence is CASSQEGPGANEKLFF. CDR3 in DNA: TGCGCCAGCAGCCAAGAGGGTCCCGGAGCTAATGAAAAACTGTTTTTT.

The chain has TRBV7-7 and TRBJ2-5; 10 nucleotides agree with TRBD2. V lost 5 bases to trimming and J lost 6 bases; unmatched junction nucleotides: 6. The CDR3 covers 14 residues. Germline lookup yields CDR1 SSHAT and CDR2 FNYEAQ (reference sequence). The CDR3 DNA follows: TGTGCCAGCAGCAGCACTAGCGGGGAGAAGACCCAGTACTTC. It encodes CASSSTSGEKTQYF.

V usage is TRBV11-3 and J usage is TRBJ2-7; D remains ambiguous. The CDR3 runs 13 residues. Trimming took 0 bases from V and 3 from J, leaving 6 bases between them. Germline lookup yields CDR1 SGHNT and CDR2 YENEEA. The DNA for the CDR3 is TGTGCCAGCAGCTTAGATAGTAACTACGAGCAGTACTTC. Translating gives CASSLDSNYEQYF.

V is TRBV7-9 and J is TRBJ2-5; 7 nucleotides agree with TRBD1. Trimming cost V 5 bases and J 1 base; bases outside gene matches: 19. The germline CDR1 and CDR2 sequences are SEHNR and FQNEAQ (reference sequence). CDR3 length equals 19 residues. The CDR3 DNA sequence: TGTGCCAGCAGCCCCCGGCCGACAGGGACCCTCCCCCGCCAAGAGACCCAGTACTTC. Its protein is CASSPRPTGTLPRQETQYF.